The rows below give T cell receptor beta chains drawn from one sample of a study of OX40 agonist ivuxolimab in advanced cancers. Clones were sequenced by immunoSEQ multiplex PCR, and TCRdb holds only the in-frame ones, with some missing. The table shows 45,000 to 65,000 clones, with around 89% occurring only once. Sequences were derived from CD4+ or CD8+ T cells sorted from blood, sampled in a trial of the OX40 agonist ivuxolimab. These receptors were obtained from an adult with an advanced solid tumor such as melanoma, head and neck, liver or kidney cancer. CDR3s include the opening cysteine and the closing phenylalanine or tryptophan. Fields, in order: D gene, J gene, clone size, V gene, CDR3 protein, CDR3 DNA. D genes are given only for firm matches. Not every row has a clone size; where given, it reads once, few, many or a size class.

>NA|TRBJ2-2|NA|TRBV10-3
CAISVNRYTGELFF
TGTGCCATCAGTGTTAACAGATACACCGGGGAGCTGTTTTTT
>NA|TRBJ2-5|NA|TRBV2
CASSDWSGSETQYF
TGTGCCAGCAGTGATTGGTCAGGGTCCGAGACCCAGTACTTC
>NA|TRBJ2-7|NA|TRBV7-9
CASSLGQASYEQYF
TGTGCCAGCAGCTTAGGACAGGCCTCCTACGAGCAGTACTTC
>NA|TRBJ1-5|NA|TRBV6-5
CASSYSTGRNQPQHF
TGTGCCAGCAGTTACTCGACTGGACGGAATCAGCCCCAGCATTTT
>TRBD1|TRBJ2-1|NA|TRBV27
CASSLGGQSSYNEQFF
TGTGCCAGCAGTTTAGGGGGACAGAGCTCCTACAATGAGCAGTTCTTC
>NA|TRBJ1-1|NA|TRBV6-1
CATTRVGALAFF
TGTGCTACCACACGGGTAGGGGCTTTGGCTTTCTTT
>NA|TRBJ2-4|NA|TRBV19
CASSRFTNLAKNIQYF
TGTGCCAGTAGCCGGTTCACGAATTTAGCCAAAAACATTCAGTACTTC
>NA|TRBJ2-5|NA|TRBV5-1
CASRVEASQETQYF
TGCGCCAGCAGAGTAGAGGCCAGCCAAGAGACCCAGTACTTC
>TRBD1|TRBJ2-7|NA|TRBV27
CASRTGDLGQYF
TGTGCCAGCAGGACAGGGGATCTGGGGCAGTACTTC
>NA|TRBJ1-6|NA|TRBV30
CAWRFPDRRSYNSPLHF
TGTGCCTGGAGGTTTCCCGACAGGCGCTCCTATAATTCACCCCTCCACTTT
>TRBD1|TRBJ1-4|NA|TRBV28
CASSPSGTAVNEKLFF
TGTGCCAGCAGTCCATCCGGGACAGCTGTAAATGAAAAACTGTTTTTT
>NA|TRBJ2-5|NA|TRBV7-9
CASSSPGHTQETQYF
TGTGCCAGCAGCTCCCCGGGACACACCCAAGAGACCCAGTACTTC
>TRBD1|TRBJ1-1|NA|TRBV9
CASSVQGDTEAFF
TGTGCCAGCAGCGTTCAGGGGGACACTGAAGCTTTCTTT
>TRBD2|TRBJ2-2|NA|TRBV10-3
CAISAGGPWAGELFF
TGTGCCATCAGCGCGGGGGGTCCCTGGGCCGGGGAGCTGTTTTTT
>NA|TRBJ2-2|few|TRBV19
CASSIVRGRAGELFF
TGTGCCAGTAGTATAGTTCGGGGCCGGGCCGGGGAGCTGTTTTTT
>NA|TRBJ1-3|NA|TRBV4-3
CASSQDSQGRNTIYF
TGCGCCAGCAGCCAAGATTCACAGGGTAGAAACACCATATATTTT
>NA|TRBJ1-1|NA|TRBV19
CASSIDQEGYTEAFF
TGTGCCAGTAGTATAGATCAGGAGGGATACACTGAAGCTTTCTTT
>TRBD1|TRBJ1-1|NA|TRBV28
CASRDGQGMTAFF
TGTGCCAGCAGAGATGGACAGGGAATGACAGCTTTCTTT
>NA|TRBJ2-5|NA|TRBV5-4
CASSAPGPQETQYF
TGTGCCAGCAGCGCACCGGGCCCACAAGAGACCCAGTACTTC
>NA|TRBJ1-1|NA|TRBV10-3
CAISENTEAFF
TGTGCCATCAGTGAGAACACTGAAGCTTTCTTT
>NA|TRBJ2-1|NA|TRBV19
CASSMFQGEQFF
TGTGCCAGTAGTATGTTTCAGGGGGAGCAGTTCTTC
>NA|TRBJ2-2|NA|TRBV29-1
CSVEMNTGELFF
TGCAGCGTTGAGATGAACACCGGGGAGCTGTTTTTT
>NA|TRBJ1-1|NA|TRBV5-4
CASSRQLRNTEAFF
TGTGCCAGCAGCCGACAGCTCAGGAACACTGAAGCTTTCTTT
>NA|TRBJ1-6|few|TRBV10-2
CASSDNQGSSPLHF
TGCGCCAGCAGTGATAACCAGGGTTCTTCACCCCTCCACTTT